This T cell receptor (beta chain) is drawn from a study of CD8 T cells in ankylosing spondylitis. Overall study results and limits: Some motif variants had been reported before (in reactive arthritis synovial fluid and blood). Typical of ankylosing spondylitis blood, it appeared, was a TCR beta motif of about eight highly homologous variants. According to the report, clones linked to the disease were significantly enriched in matched synovial fluid samples taken from ankylosing spondylitis patients.

Of note for this clonotype: Its antigen is not known.

Scientists made TCR beta libraries using quantitative 5'-RACE with molecular barcodes. One entry per CDR3 protein results from TCRdb running MiXCR on the 5' RACE reads. This sample carries roughly 150,000 distinct CDR3 sequences, just over 9.5% of them seen once, and the ten largest clones take roughly 15%. The receptor was isolated from a female donor with ankylosing spondylitis or in good health (not recorded which). The sequenced sample was blood, either unsorted or a sorted T cell fraction (not recorded which).

The CDR3 nucleotides are TGTGCCAGCACCCGGACAGGGCTGAACACTGAAGCTTTCTTT. It codes for CASTRTGLNTEAFF. The gene calls are TRBV9 and TRBJ1-1; 8 positions agree with TRBD1. V was clipped by 6 bases and J by 0 bases; unmatched bases: 4. The germline gives CDR1 SGDLS, CDR2 YYNGEE. CDR3 length: 14 residues.